These 5 T cell receptor beta chains share one sample of origin, sequenced in a study of T-cell reconstitution after alpha-beta-depleted transplantation in children. Unique molecular identifiers tagged the TCRbeta library. TCRdb fed the PCR reads into MiXCR, producing one record per CDR3 protein. The data show about 830,000 distinct CDR3 sequences, under 20% seen once. The starting material was PBMCs, mostly from graft donor cells, obtained 360 days after TCRalphabeta/CD19-depleted stem cell transplant. All receptors derive from a male patient between 5 and 17 years old who had a stem cell transplant for acute lymphoblastic leukemia, so the T cells may come from the graft donor.

The chain recombines TRBV5-4 with TRBJ1-1; TRBD1 aligns across 9 bases. Germline-derived CDR1 and CDR2 are SGHNT and YYREEE (reference sequence). The CDR3 runs to 16 residues. With 2 bases clipped from V and 5 bases from J, the junction kept 10 bases outside the gene matches. CDR3: CASSLAKDRGITEAFF. CDR3 in DNA: TGTGCCAGCAGCTTAGCTAAAGACAGGGGGATTACTGAAGCTTTCTTT.

This clonotype occurred many times. The chain couples TRBV7-3 to TRBJ2-1, with unresolved D. Germline V gene lookup returns CDR1 SGHTA and CDR2 FQGTGA. V shed 5 bases and J shed 6 bases, with 11 bases lying between them. The CDR3 runs 13 residues. The CDR3 DNA sequence: TGTGCCAGCAGCCCCCTGGCCCGCAATGAGCAGTTCTTC. Amino acids: CASSPLARNEQFF.

The V gene is TRBV5-1, the J gene TRBJ1-6; TRBD1 might be the D (6 bases). Per the germline V gene, CDR1 is SGHRS and CDR2 is YFSETQ. The CDR3 extends over 15 amino acids. V gave up 1 base and J gave up 7 bases, with 12 bases separating them. The CDR3 DNA reads as TGCGCCAGCAGCTTGTCCCCAGGGGCCAATTCACCCCTCCACTTT. Translation: CASSLSPGANSPLHF.

This rearrangement joins TRBV4-1 to TRBJ2-3; possibly TRBD2 for D (5 bases). The V and J ends lost 2 bases and 5 bases respectively, with 23 bases between them. The germline CDR1 and CDR2 sequences are MGHRA and YSYEKL. There are 18 residues in the CDR3. For the CDR3, the DNA is TGCGCCAGCAGCCAAACAGAAGGCCTAGCTTACCCCCGAGATACGCAGTATTTT. Translated: CASSQTEGLAYPRDTQYF.

The table lists this clonotype with a few counts. The chain employs TRBV6-2 or TRBV6-3 and TRBJ1-2; D remains unclear. Between the trimmed V and J ends, which lost 5 bases and 3 bases, there was a span of 7 bases. Germline lookup yields CDR1 MNHEY and CDR2 SVGEGT. The CDR3 covers 12 residues. CDR3 sequence (DNA): TGTGCCAGCAGTCGGACCTACTATGGCTACACCTTC. It is translated as CASSRTYYGYTF.